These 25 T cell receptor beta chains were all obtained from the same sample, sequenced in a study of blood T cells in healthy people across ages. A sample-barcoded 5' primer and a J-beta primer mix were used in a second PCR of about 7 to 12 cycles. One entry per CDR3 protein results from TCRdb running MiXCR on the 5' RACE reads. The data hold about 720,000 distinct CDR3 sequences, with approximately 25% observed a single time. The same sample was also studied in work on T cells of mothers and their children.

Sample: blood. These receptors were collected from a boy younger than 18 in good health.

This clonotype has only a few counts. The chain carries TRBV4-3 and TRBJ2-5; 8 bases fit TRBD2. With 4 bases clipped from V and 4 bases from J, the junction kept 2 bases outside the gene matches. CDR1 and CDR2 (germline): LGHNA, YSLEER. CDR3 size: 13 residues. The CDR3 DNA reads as TGCGCCAGCAGCCGCGGACTAGCAGAGACCCAGTACTTC. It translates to CASSRGLAETQYF.

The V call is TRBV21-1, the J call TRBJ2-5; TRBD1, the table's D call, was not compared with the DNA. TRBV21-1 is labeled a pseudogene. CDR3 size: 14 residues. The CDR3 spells CASSKGGTGYERYF. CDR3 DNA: TGTGCCAGCAGCAAAGGGGGGACAGGCTACGAGCGGTACTTC.

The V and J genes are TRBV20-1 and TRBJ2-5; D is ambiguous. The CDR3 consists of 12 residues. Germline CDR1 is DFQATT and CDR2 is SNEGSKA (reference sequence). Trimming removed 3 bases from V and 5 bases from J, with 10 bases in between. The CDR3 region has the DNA TGCAGTGCTAGTCTCCAGAGCGAGACCCAGTACTTC. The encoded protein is CSASLQSETQYF.

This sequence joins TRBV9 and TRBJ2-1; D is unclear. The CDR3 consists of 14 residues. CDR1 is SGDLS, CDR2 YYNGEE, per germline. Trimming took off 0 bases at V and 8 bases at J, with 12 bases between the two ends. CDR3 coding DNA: TGTGCCAGCAGCGTAGCCCTGACTCGGGATGAGCAGTTCTTC. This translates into CASSVALTRDEQFF.

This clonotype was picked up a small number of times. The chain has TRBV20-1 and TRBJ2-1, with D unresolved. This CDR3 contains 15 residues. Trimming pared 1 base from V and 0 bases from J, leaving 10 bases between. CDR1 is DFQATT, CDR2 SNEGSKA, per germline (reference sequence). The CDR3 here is CSARAPQLSYNEQFF. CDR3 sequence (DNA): TGCAGTGCTAGAGCCCCCCAACTCTCCTACAATGAGCAGTTCTTC.

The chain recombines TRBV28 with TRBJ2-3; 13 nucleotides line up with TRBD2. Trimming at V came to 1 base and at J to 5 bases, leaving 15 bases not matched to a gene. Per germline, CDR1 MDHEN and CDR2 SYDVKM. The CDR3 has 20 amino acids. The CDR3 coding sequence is TGTGCCAGCAGTTTATTTGGGACTAGCGGGACAACTGGAGTTTTAGATACGCAGTATTTT. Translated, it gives CASSLFGTSGTTGVLDTQYF.

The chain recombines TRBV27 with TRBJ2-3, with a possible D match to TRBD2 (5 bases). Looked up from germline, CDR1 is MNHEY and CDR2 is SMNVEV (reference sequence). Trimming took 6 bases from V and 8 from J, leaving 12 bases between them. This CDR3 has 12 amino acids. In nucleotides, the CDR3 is TGTGCCAGCAGGGGGATTGAGGGTACGCAGTATTTT. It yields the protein CASRGIEGTQYF.

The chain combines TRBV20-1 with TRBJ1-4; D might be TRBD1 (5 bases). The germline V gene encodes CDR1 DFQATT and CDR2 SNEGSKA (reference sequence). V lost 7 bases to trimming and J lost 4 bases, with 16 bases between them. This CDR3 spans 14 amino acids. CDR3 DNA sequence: TGCAGTGTCCCCGAACGGGGCGGTAATGAAAAACTGTTTTTT. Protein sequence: CSVPERGGNEKLFF.

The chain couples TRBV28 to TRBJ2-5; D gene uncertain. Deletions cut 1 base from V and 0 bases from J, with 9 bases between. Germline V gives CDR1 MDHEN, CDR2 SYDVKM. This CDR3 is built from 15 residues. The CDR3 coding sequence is TGTGCCAGCAGTTTATTGGGGTGGTACCAAGAGACCCAGTACTTC. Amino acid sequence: CASSLLGWYQETQYF.

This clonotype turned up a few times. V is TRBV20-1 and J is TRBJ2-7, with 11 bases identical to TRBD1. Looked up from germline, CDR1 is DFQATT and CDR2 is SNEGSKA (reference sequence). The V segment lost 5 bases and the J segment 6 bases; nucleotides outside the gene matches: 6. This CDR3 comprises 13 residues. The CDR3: CSAPGTGGGEQYF. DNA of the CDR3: TGCAGTGCTCCCGGGACAGGGGGTGGCGAGCAGTACTTC.

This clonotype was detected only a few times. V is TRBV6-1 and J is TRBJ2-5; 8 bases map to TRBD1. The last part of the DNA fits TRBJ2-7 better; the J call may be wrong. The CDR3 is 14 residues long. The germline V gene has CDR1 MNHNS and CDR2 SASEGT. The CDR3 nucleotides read TGTGCCAGCAGTGAACAGGGGGCCTACTACGAGCAGTACTTC. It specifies CASSEQGAYYEQYF.

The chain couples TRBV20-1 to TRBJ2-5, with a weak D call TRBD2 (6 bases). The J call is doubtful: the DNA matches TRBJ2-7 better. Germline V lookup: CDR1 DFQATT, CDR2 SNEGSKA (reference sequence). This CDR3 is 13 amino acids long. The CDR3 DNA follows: TGCAGTGTTCGAGACGGGGGATCCTACGAGCAGTACTTC. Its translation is CSVRDGGSYEQYF.

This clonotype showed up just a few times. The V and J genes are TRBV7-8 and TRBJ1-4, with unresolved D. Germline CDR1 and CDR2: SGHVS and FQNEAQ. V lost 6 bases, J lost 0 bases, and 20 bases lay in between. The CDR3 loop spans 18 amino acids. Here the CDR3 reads CASSPDRVAVPTNEKLFF. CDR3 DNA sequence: TGTGCCAGCAGTCCCGACCGGGTGGCCGTTCCAACTAATGAAAAACTGTTTTTT.

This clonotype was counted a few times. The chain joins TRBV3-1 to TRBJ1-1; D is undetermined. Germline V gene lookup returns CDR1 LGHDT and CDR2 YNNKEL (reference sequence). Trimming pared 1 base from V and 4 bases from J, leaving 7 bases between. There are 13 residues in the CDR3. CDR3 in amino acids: CASSQGKSTEAFF. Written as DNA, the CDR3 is TGTGCCAGCAGCCAAGGGAAGTCCACTGAAGCTTTCTTT.

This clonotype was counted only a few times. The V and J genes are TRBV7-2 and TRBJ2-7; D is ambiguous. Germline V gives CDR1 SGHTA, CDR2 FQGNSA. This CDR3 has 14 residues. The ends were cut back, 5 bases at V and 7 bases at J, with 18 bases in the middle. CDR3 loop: CASSPYGGVGEQYF. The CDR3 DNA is TGTGCCAGCAGCCCGTACGGTGGGGTGGGAGAGCAGTACTTC.

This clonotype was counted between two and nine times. The CDR3 protein is CASSQDNGVAYEQYF. Here the CDR3 DNA reads TGCGCCAGCAGCCAAGATAACGGGGTCGCCTACGAGCAGTACTTC. The chain couples TRBV4-3 to TRBJ2-7, with D possibly matching TRBD2 (5 bases). The germline gives CDR1 LGHNA, CDR2 YSLEER. This CDR3 spans 15 amino acids. Trimming took off 0 bases at V and 2 bases at J, with 11 bases between the two ends.

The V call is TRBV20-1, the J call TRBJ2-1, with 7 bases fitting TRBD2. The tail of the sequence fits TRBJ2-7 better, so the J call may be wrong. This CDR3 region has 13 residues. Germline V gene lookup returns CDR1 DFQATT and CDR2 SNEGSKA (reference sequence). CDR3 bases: TGCAGTGCTGTACTAGCGACCCCCTACGAGCAGTACTTC. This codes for CSAVLATPYEQYF.

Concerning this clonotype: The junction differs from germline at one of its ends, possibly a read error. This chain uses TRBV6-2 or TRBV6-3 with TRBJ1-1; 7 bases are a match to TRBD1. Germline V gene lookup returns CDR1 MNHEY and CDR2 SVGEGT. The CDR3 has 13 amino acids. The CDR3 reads CASRGQANTEVFF. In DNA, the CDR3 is TGTGCCAGCCGTGGACAGGCGAACACTGAAGTTTTCTTT.

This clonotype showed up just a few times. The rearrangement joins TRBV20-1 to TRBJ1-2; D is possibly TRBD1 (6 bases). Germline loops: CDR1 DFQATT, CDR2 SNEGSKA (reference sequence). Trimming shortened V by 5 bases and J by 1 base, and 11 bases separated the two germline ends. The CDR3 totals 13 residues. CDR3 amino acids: CSAPGTRNYGYTF. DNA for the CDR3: TGCAGTGCTCCCGGGACACGTAACTATGGCTACACCTTC.

The CDR3 spells CASTLKFPGDRGYTF. CDR3 coding DNA: TGTGCCAGCACCTTAAAATTTCCCGGGGACCGGGGCTACACCTTC. The V call is TRBV28, the J call TRBJ1-2; D is perhaps TRBD1 (5 bases). The V gene lost 7 bases and the J gene lost 8 bases, with 23 bases spanning the gap. The CDR3 is 15 residues long. In germline, CDR1 is MDHEN, CDR2 SYDVKM.

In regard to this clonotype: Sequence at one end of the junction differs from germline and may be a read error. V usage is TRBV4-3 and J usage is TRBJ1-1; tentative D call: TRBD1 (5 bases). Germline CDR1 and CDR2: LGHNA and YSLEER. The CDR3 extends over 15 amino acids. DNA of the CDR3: TGCGCCAGCAGCCAAGATCCTCCAGGGTACACTGAGGCTTTCTTT. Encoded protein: CASSQDPPGYTEAFF.

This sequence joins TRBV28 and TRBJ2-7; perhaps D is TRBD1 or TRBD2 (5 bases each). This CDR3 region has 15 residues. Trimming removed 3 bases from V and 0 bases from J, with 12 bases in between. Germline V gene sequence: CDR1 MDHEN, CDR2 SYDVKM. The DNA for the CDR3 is TGTGCCAGCAGTTTCGGGGACGGCCTCTCCTACGAGCAGTACTTC. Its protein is CASSFGDGLSYEQYF.

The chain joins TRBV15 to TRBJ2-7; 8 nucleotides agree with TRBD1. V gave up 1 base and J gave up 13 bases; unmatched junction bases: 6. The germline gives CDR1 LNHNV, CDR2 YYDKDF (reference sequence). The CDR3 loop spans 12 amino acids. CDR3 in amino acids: CATSRAEGQAYF. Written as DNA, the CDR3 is TGTGCCACCAGCAGAGCCGAGGGACAGGCCTACTTC.

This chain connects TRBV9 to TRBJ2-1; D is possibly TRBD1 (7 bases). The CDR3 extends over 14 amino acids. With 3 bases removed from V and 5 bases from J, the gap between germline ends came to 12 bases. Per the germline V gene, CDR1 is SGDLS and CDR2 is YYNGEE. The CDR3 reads CASSDRGLNNEQFF. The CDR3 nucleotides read TGTGCCAGCAGCGACAGGGGACTCAACAATGAGCAGTTCTTC.

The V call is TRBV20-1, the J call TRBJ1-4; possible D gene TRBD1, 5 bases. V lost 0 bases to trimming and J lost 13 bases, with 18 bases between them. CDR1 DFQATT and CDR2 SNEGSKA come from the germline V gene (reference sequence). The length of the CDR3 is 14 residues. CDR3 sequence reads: CSAREFSGQGRLFF. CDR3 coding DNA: TGCAGTGCTAGAGAATTCTCTGGCCAGGGTAGACTGTTTTTT.